This record concerns one T cell receptor (beta chain) sequence. MiXCR was run by TCRdb on the 5' RACE reads, yielding one entry per CDR3 protein. The sample carries around 100,000 distinct CDR3 sequences, about 5.6% recorded once. The data originate from a study of identical twins. Germline values: CDR1 MDHEN, CDR2 SYDVKM. V was cut by 6 bases and J by 0 bases, with 18 bases left in between. CDR3 length: 16 amino acids. This receptor was obtained from a woman aged 45-65 years in good health. The sequenced sample was memory T cells sorted from blood. This chain links TRBV28 with TRBJ2-7, with no clear D. The CDR3 nucleotides read TGTGCCAGCAGCTACACCCTGGGGAAGGACTCCTACGAGCAGTACTTC. Residues: CASSYTLGKDSYEQYF.